The clone carrying this TCR beta chain was picked up many times. The antigen remains unidentified. V gave up 11 bases and J gave up 2 bases, with 13 bases separating them. This CDR3 is 13 amino acids long. Time point defined: sample taken at primary tumor resection. This entry belongs to a study of spatial heterogeneity in lung cancer. TCRdb re-derived calls from the 5' RACE reads in MiXCR, one entry per CDR3 protein. The sample has about 3,600 distinct CDR3 sequences; approximately 4% are singletons. Study-wide points: Expanded TCRs classified as ubiquitous or regional were counted, and these counts tracked ubiquitous and regional nonsynonymous mutations, respectively. In tumors, expanded intratumoral alpha and beta TCR counts tracked mutation counts.

This receptor was obtained from a male donor with early-stage non-small cell lung cancer. The sample was lung tumor tissue, taken at surgery. The rearrangement joins TRBV12-3 or TRBV12-4 to TRBJ1-3; D call uncertain. In nucleotides, the CDR3 is TGTGCCCTATCGAGGGTGGCTGGAAACACCATATATTTT. Amino acid sequence: CALSRVAGNTIYF.